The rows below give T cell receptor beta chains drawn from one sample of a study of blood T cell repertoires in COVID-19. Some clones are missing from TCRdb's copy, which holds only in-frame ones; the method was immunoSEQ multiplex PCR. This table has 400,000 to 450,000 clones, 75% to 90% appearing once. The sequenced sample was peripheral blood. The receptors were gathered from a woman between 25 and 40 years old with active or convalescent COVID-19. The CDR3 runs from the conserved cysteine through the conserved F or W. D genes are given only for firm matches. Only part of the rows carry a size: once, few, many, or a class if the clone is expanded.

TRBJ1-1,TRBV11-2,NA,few,TGTGCCAGCAGCTTAGCGGGGGGCCCCGAAGCTTTCTTT,CASSLAGGPEAFF
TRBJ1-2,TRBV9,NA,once,TGTGCCAGCAGCGTAGACACCAGTGGCTACACCTTC,CASSVDTSGYTF
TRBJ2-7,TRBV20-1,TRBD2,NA,TGCAGTGCTAGTAGCCTTGCTAGCGGGAGTATCGAGCAGTACTTC,CSASSLASGSIEQYF
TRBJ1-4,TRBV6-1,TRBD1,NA,TGTGCCAGCAGTGGAAACAACAGGGGAAGTGCCTATGAAAAACTGTTTTTT,CASSGNNRGSAYEKLFF
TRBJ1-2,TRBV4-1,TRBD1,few,TGCGCCAGCAGCTATGGGACAGGGGGCGTCAAGAGCTATGGCTACACCTTC,CASSYGTGGVKSYGYTF
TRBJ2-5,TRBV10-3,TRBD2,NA,TGTGCCATCAGTGAGTCGTTCGGGGGGAAAGAGACCCAGTACTTC,CAISESFGGKETQYF
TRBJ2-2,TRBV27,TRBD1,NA,TGTGCCAGCAGAGGACAGGGCGGGACCGGGGAGCTGTTTTTT,CASRGQGGTGELFF
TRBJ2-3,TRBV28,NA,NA,TGTGCCAGCCGCCGGGAGACTAGCACAGATACGCAGTATTTT,CASRRETSTDTQYF
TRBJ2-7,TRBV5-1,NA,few,TGCGCCAGCAGCTTGGATGGACAGACCCTCTACGAGCAGTACTTC,CASSLDGQTLYEQYF
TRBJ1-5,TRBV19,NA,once,TGTGCCAGTAGTATATTGGGGGGGCTCGTGGGTCAGCCCCAGCATTTT,CASSILGGLVGQPQHF
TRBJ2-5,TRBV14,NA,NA,TGTGCCAGCAGCCAAACTACCGGGACACCCCAAGAGACCCAGTACTTC,CASSQTTGTPQETQYF
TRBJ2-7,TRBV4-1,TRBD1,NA,TGCGCCAGCAGCCACCCGGGACAGGAGCCTAGGGGCTACGAGCAGTACTTC,CASSHPGQEPRGYEQYF
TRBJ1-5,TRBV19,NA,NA,TGTGCCAGTAGTATGTGGCACCCAGGGGATCAGCCCCAGCATTTT,CASSMWHPGDQPQHF
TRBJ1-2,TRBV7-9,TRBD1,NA,TGTGCCAGCAGCCAAGTGGACAGGGGACTTGGCTACACCTTC,CASSQVDRGLGYTF
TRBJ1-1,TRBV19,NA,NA,TGTGCCAGTAGTATTTTCTCAGGGGCTGAAGCTTTCTTT,CASSIFSGAEAFF
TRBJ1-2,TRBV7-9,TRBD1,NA,TGTGCCAGCAGTTCCTCGGGACAGCTTAACTATGGCTACACCTTC,CASSSSGQLNYGYTF
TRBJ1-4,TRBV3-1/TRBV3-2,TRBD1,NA,TGTGCCAGCAGCCGTCTCCCAGACAGGGGTTCTGAAAAACTGTTTTTT,CASSRLPDRGSEKLFF
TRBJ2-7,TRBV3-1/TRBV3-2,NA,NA,TGTGCCAGCAGCCAAGATTGGGCCAGCTATTCCGAGCAGTACTTC,CASSQDWASYSEQYF
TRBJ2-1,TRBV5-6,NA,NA,TGTGCCAGCAGCCCAATTGCGGCGGGGAGCTCCTACAATGAGCAGTTCTTC,CASSPIAAGSSYNEQFF
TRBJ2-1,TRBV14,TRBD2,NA,TGTGCCAGCAGCCATAACCTGCGGGAGTGGGCCTACAATGAGCAGTTCTTC,CASSHNLREWAYNEQFF
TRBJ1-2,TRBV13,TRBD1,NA,TGTGCCAGCAGCTTAAACAGGGGGCGGGTTGGCTACACCTTC,CASSLNRGRVGYTF
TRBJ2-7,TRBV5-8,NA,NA,TGTGCCAGCAGCTTGGACTTCTCCTACGAGCAGTACTTC,CASSLDFSYEQYF
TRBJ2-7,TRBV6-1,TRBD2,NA,TGTGCCAGCAGTGATCCCCCGGGACTATTAGCCTACGAGCAGTACTTC,CASSDPPGLLAYEQYF
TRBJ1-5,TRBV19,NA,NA,TGTGCCAGTAGTATTCTGGGGCGAGATCAGCCCCAGCATTTT,CASSILGRDQPQHF
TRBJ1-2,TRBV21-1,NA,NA,TGTGCCAGCAGCAAAGGGGGCAACAAGGGTCCCTATGGCTACACCTTC,CASSKGGNKGPYGYTF
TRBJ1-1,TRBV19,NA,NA,TGTGCCAGTACGGTGATACTAATGAACACTGAAGCTTTCTTT,CASTVILMNTEAFF
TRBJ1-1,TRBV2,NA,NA,TGTGCCAGCAGTGAAATGTGGGGGCGGGAGTCAGAAGCTTTCTTT,CASSEMWGRESEAFF
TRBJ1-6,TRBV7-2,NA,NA,TGTGCCAGCAGCTTAAGTTTTGGGTTCGGCCCGGGAAATTCACCCCTCCACTTT,CASSLSFGFGPGNSPLHF
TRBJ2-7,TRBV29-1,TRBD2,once,TGCAGCGCCCGACTAGCGGAGCAACCATTCTACGAGCAGTACTTC,CSARLAEQPFYEQYF
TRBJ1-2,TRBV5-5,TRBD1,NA,TGTGCCAGCAGCTTGGCCGGTTCCTCCAGGGGGATCTATGGCTACACCTTC,CASSLAGSSRGIYGYTF
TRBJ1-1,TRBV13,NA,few,TGTGCCAGCAGCGACAGGAACACTGAAGCTTTCTTT,CASSDRNTEAFF
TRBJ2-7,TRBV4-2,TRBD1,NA,TGTGCCAGCAGCCAAGAGCCGGGACAGGGGGCGAGGGAGCAGTACTTC,CASSQEPGQGAREQYF
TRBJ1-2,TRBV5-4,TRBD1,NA,TGTGCCAGCAGCCCAAGAACCGGGACAGGGCTAAACTATGGCTACACCTTC,CASSPRTGTGLNYGYTF
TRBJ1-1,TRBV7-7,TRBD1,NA,TGTGCCAGCAGCTCCCCTCCGGACAGGGGACAACCTGAAGCTTTCTTT,CASSSPPDRGQPEAFF
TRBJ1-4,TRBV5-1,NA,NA,TGCGCCAGCAGGTCACAGGATGAAAAACTGTTTTTT,CASRSQDEKLFF
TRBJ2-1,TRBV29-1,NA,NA,TGCAGCGGAGTTCTAGGAGCCTCCTACAATGAGCAGTTCTTC,CSGVLGASYNEQFF
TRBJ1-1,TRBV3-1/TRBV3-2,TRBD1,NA,TGTGCCAGCAGCCACTTGGGACAGGGAACAGCTTTCTTT,CASSHLGQGTAFF
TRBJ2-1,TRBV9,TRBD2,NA,TGTGCCAGCAGCCCCCACCTCGCGGGGGTATACAATGAGCAGTTCTTC,CASSPHLAGVYNEQFF
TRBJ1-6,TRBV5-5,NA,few,TGTGCCAGCAGCTTGGTCGCAGGTCGATATTCACCCCTCCACTTT,CASSLVAGRYSPLHF
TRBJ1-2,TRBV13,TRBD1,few,TGTGCCAGCACCACGGACAGGGGATTGCATGGCTACACCTTC,CASTTDRGLHGYTF
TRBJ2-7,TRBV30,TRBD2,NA,TGTGCCTGGAAACTAGCGGGGGACTCCTACGAGCAGTACTTC,CAWKLAGDSYEQYF
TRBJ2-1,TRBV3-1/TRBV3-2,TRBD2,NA,TGTGCCAGCAGCCCACTAGCGGGGGGGCCAAATGAGCAGTTCTTC,CASSPLAGGPNEQFF
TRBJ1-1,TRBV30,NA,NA,TGTGCCTGGAGGATGACAGGGAACACTGAAGCTTTCTTT,CAWRMTGNTEAFF
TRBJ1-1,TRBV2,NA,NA,TGTGCCAGCACCCTTACCAGGGAGACGGGGGACACTGAAGCTTTCTTT,CASTLTRETGDTEAFF
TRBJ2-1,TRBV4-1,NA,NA,TGCGCCAGCAGCCAAGAGCAGAGGACCTACAATGAGCAGTTCTTC,CASSQEQRTYNEQFF
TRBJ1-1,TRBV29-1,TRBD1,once,TGCAGCGTAACTACAGGGGGCAAGGCTTTCTTT,CSVTTGGKAFF
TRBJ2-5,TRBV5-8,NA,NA,TGTGCCAGCAGCTTGGACTCGACCCAGTACTTC,CASSLDSTQYF
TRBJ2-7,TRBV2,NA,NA,TGTGCCAGCAGTACCGCGACAGGTCTCTACGAGCAGTACTTC,CASSTATGLYEQYF
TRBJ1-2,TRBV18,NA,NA,TGTGCCAGCTCGCAACAGGGAGATTATGGCTACACCTTC,CASSQQGDYGYTF
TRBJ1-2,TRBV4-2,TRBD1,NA,TGTGCCAGCAGCCAAGATTTTACAGGGGCCCACTATGGCTACACCTTC,CASSQDFTGAHYGYTF
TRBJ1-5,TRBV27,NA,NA,TGTGCCAGCAGACCCACAGGGAATCAGCCCCAGCATTTT,CASRPTGNQPQHF
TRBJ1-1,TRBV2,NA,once,TGTGCCAGCAGTGAAGCTTTGGAGGGGACTGAAGCTTTCTTT,CASSEALEGTEAFF
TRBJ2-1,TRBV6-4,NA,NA,TGTGCCAGCAGTGAACTAGGGGGAGAGGGAAATGAGCAGTTCTTC,CASSELGGEGNEQFF